This T cell receptor beta chain was obtained from a study of blood T cell repertoires in COVID-19. At the level of the study: Acute and convalescent COVID-19 samples came from the United States, Italy and Spain. T cells, B-cell-depleted T cells, or PBMCs supplied cDNA or gDNA.

Per the study methods: Researchers report that nucleated cell counts were estimated from reference gene primer amplification. Produced via immunoSEQ multiplex PCR; TCRdb's table is partial and in-frame only. Clone size and V and J calls were adopted from that table, with D and trimming inferred from the DNA. The table has 200,000 or so clones, 85% seen once; the top ten hold roughly 2.6%. CDR3 length: 16 residues. Germline lookup yields CDR1 SGHRS and CDR2 YFSETQ. The J segment lost 0 bases and the V segment lost 7 bases, leaving 13 bases of the junction unmatched. The origin of this receptor is a man aged 50 to 59 who had recovered from COVID-19. Input material: peripheral blood. The V and J genes are TRBV5-1 and TRBJ2-7, with TRBD2 identical over 7 bases. CDR3 nucleotide sequence: TGCGCCAGCCTGGACCGGGACTATTCCTTCTCCTACGAGCAGTACTTC. It translates to CASLDRDYSFSYEQYF.